This T cell receptor beta chain emerged from a study of CD8 T cells in Susac syndrome. The RNA, about 0.5 to 1 ug, was put through reverse transcription using random hexamers. TCRdb reprocessed the immunoSEQ multiplex PCR reads with MiXCR, giving one entry per CDR3 protein. Of some 150,000 distinct CDR3 sequences listed, around 95% are singletons. The patients serving as multiple sclerosis controls were treatment-naive. They had stable or active relapsing-remitting disease and fulfilled revised McDonald criteria. Concerning this clonotype itself: What it binds is unknown.

Trimming cost V 4 bases and J 2 bases, with 9 bases left between them. The CDR3 runs 12 residues. Per the germline V gene, CDR1 is GTSNPN and CDR2 is SVGIG (reference sequence). Study results and limitations: The relatively small number of individuals in the TCR sequencing and HLA analysis was acknowledged by the study.

The receptor's source is a human donor with multiple sclerosis. The sequenced sample was CD8+ T cells from PBMCs. This chain links TRBV30 with TRBJ2-7; tentative D call: TRBD1 (6 bases). The CDR3 loop is CAWTGQTYEQYF. The CDR3, as DNA: TGTGCCTGGACCGGACAGACCTACGAGCAGTACTTC.